The 14 T cell receptor beta chains presented below share a single source sample, sequenced in a study of CD8+CD57+ T cells in acquired aplastic anemia. Researchers used genomic DNA as the template to profile TCR beta VDJ and CDR3. TCRdb reprocessed the reads with MiXCR, giving one entry per CDR3 protein. Altogether a few hundred thousand distinct CDR3 sequences are present, approximately 58% being singletons, with the ten largest covering 1% to 1.5%. The sequenced patients had an expansion of CD8+CD57+ cells seen by flow cytometry. The material sequenced was sorted CD4+, CD8+, or CD8+CD57+ T cells (not recorded which) from PBMCs. The source of these receptors is a human donor with aplastic anemia.

The V and J genes are TRBV10-3 and TRBJ2-5; D remains ambiguous. The CDR3 has 11 residues. Between the trimmed V and J ends, which lost 10 bases and 1 base, there was a span of 7 bases. Germline-derived CDR1 and CDR2 are ENHRY and SYGVKD. The CDR3 here is CATGFQETQYF. CDR3 sequence (DNA): TGTGCCACCGGGTTCCAAGAGACCCAGTACTTC.

V and J are TRBV12-3 or TRBV12-4 and TRBJ2-7; 9 nucleotides align to TRBD1. The CDR3 sequence is 16 residues long. J lost 0 bases, V lost 3 bases, and 6 bases had no gene match. The CDR3 region has the DNA TGTGCCAGCAGTTTGCACCCGGGACAGGGCTCCTACGAGCAGTACTTC. Translated, it gives CASSLHPGQGSYEQYF.

The gene calls are TRBV20-1 and TRBJ2-7, with 7 bases matching TRBD1. The V segment lost 5 bases and the J segment 2 bases; nucleotides outside the gene matches: 6. Germline CDR1 DFQATT, CDR2 SNEGSKA (reference sequence). The CDR3 totals 13 residues. CDR3 residues: CSAAGTDAYEQYF. DNA of the CDR3: TGCAGTGCTGCCGGGACAGATGCCTACGAGCAGTACTTC.

The chain employs TRBV10-3 and TRBJ1-6; D possibly corresponds to TRBD1 (5 bases). The V end lost 0 bases, the J end lost 5 bases, and 8 bases lay between the germline ends. Germline-derived CDR1 and CDR2 are ENHRY and SYGVKD. This CDR3 spans 15 amino acids. The DNA for the CDR3 is TGTGCCATCAGTGAGTCGCAGGGCAATAATTCACCCCTCCACTTT. This gives the protein CAISESQGNNSPLHF.

This chain uses TRBV25-1 with TRBJ1-2; 7 bases are a match to TRBD1. CDR3 length: 13 amino acids. CDR1 MGHDK and CDR2 SYGVNS come from the germline V gene. The trim removed 7 bases at V and 6 bases at J, leaving 8 bases unmatched. The CDR3 nucleotides are TGTGCCAGCAACCGGGGGACAGTGGATGGCTACACCTTC. Protein: CASNRGTVDGYTF.

This chain joins TRBV7-9 and TRBJ1-2; no reliable D call. Germline V CDR1 and CDR2: SEHNR, FQNEAQ (reference sequence). V was clipped by 6 bases and J by 5 bases, with 10 bases between them. The CDR3 loop spans 12 amino acids. Here the CDR3 reads CASSLVEYGYTF. In DNA form, the CDR3 reads TGTGCCAGCAGTCTGGTGGAATATGGCTACACCTTC.

This clonotype was observed once. The gene calls are TRBV7-3 and TRBJ2-1, with D possibly TRBD1 on 5 matching bases. Trimming cost V 5 bases and J 6 bases, with 14 bases left between them. This CDR3 contains 14 residues. The germline V gene encodes CDR1 SGHTA and CDR2 FQGTGA. The chain's CDR3 is CASSPSQGRNEQFF. The CDR3 bases are TGTGCCAGCAGCCCCTCCCAGGGTCGCAATGAGCAGTTCTTC.

The V and J genes are TRBV7-2 and TRBJ2-2; TRBD2 agrees at 7 bases. J gave up 13 bases and V 2 bases, and 7 bases lay outside the gene matches. Germline values: CDR1 SGHTA, CDR2 FQGNSA. This CDR3 comprises 13 residues. The CDR3 DNA is TGTGCCAGCAGCTTACGTCAGCGGGGAGCGCTGTTTTTT. Protein product: CASSLRQRGALFF.

This chain joins TRBV20-1 and TRBJ2-7; the D call may be TRBD1 or TRBD2 (6 bases each). The V gene's germline CDR1 is DFQATT and CDR2 SNEGSKA (reference sequence). The CDR3 spans 16 residues. The V gene lost 6 bases and the J gene lost 3 bases, with 24 bases spanning the gap. DNA of the CDR3: TGCAGTGCCGTCTCTAAGGGGGGTACCGGTGGCTACGAGCAGTACTTC. Its protein product is CSAVSKGGTGGYEQYF.

At least ten counts were recorded for this clonotype. The rearrangement uses TRBV11-2 and TRBJ2-3, with no clear D. Germline assignment: CDR1 SGHAT and CDR2 FQNNGV. V gave up 5 bases and J gave up 2 bases, with 14 bases separating them. The CDR3 sequence is 15 residues long. The CDR3 nucleotides read TGTGCCAGCAGCACCATCGGATTGCTCACAGATACGCAGTATTTT. Its protein product is CASSTIGLLTDTQYF.

This clonotype has more than one count but fewer than ten. This chain uses TRBV7-9 with TRBJ2-7, with unresolved D. Trimming removed 5 bases at V and 4 bases at J, with 9 bases between. Germline assignment: CDR1 SEHNR and CDR2 FQNEAQ (reference sequence). This CDR3 region has 12 residues. CDR3 protein: CASSLTGYEQYF. The CDR3 DNA sequence: TGTGCCAGCAGCCTCACCGGATACGAGCAGTACTTC.

V is TRBV19 and J is TRBJ1-2; D unclear. CDR3 length equals 15 residues. Germline-derived CDR1 and CDR2 are LNHDA and SQIVND (reference sequence). V was trimmed by 3 bases and J by 0 bases, leaving 11 bases between them. The CDR3 loop is CASSIYESANYGYTF. As DNA, the CDR3 is TGTGCCAGTAGTATCTATGAGAGCGCTAACTATGGCTACACCTTC. The entire variable domain, with the rest obtained from reference TRBV19 and TRBJ1-2, is as follows: DGGITQSPKYLFRKEGQNVTLSCEQNLNHDAMYWYRQDPGQGLRLIYYSQIVNDFQKGDIAEGYSVSREKKESFPLTVTSAQKNPTAFYLCASSIYESANYGYTFGSGTRLTVV.

This clonotype occurred many times. This rearrangement joins TRBV18 to TRBJ2-2; 9 nucleotides agree with TRBD1. This CDR3 spans 17 amino acids. Germline V gene sequence: CDR1 KGHSH, CDR2 LQKENI. J gave up 2 bases and V 0 bases, and 4 bases lay outside the gene matches. The CDR3 region is CASSPPGTGPNTGELFF. The DNA of the CDR3 is TGTGCCAGCTCACCACCCGGGACAGGGCCTAACACCGGGGAGCTGTTTTTT.

The chain employs TRBV20-1 and TRBJ1-6, with D unclear. V shed 0 bases and J shed 7 bases, with 22 bases lying between them. The CDR3 runs to 18 residues. Germline CDR1 and CDR2: DFQATT and SNEGSKA (reference sequence). In nucleotides, the CDR3 is TGCAGTGCTAGAGATCAAAGAGAATCAAGACGGATCAATTCACCCCTCCACTTT. This encodes CSARDQRESRRINSPLHF.